This TCR beta chain appears in the sequencing data of a study of blood T cell repertoires in COVID-19. About the research overall: COVID-19 samples, acute and convalescent, were from the United States, Italy and Spain.

Measured with immunoSEQ multiplex PCR; TCRdb has only the in-frame clones, and not every one. This table has 84,000 or so clones, 85% appearing once. The CDR3 is made up of 15 amino acids. Germline V gene data show CDR1 as SGHRS and CDR2 as YFSETQ. With 0 bases removed from V and 5 bases from J, the gap between germline ends came to 14 bases. This receptor was obtained from a man at least 80 years old with active or convalescent COVID-19. This chain uses TRBV5-1 with TRBJ2-5; a possible D gene is TRBD1 (5 bases). The sequencing sample was made of peripheral blood. CDR3 amino acids: CASSLGNWGTETQYF. DNA of the CDR3: TGCGCCAGCAGCTTGGGGAACTGGGGCACCGAGACCCAGTACTTC.